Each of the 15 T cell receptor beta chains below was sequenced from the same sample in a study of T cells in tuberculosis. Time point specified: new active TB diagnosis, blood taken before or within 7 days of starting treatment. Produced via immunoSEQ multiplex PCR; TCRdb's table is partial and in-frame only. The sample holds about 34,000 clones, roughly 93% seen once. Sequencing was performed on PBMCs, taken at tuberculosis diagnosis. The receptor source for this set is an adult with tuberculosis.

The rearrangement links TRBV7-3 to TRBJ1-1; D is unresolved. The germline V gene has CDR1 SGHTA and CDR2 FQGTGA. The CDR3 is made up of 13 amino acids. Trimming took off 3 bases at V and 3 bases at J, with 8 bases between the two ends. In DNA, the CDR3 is TGTGCCAGCAGCTTGTCCGGGGACACTGAAGCTTTCTTT. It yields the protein CASSLSGDTEAFF.

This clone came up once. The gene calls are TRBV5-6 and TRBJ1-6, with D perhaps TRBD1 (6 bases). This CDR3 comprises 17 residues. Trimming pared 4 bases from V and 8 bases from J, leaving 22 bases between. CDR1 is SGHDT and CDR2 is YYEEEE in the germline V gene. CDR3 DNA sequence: TGTGCCAGCAGCCACCGATCCGGGACACTTGGTGATTCACCCCTCCACTTT. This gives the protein CASSHRSGTLGDSPLHF.

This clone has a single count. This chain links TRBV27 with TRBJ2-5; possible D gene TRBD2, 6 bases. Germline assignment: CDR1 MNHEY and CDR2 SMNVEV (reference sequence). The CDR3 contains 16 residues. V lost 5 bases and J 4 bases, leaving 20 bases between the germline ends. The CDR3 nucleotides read TGTGCCAGCAGTGCCCGCTTAGGGCGGGAAGGAGAGACCCAGTACTTC. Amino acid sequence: CASSARLGREGETQYF.

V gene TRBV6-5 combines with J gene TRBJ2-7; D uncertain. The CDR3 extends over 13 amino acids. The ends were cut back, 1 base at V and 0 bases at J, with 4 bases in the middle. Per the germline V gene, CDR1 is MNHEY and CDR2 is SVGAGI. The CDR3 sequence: CASSYFSSYEQYF. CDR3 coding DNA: TGTGCCAGCAGTTACTTTAGCTCCTACGAGCAGTACTTC.

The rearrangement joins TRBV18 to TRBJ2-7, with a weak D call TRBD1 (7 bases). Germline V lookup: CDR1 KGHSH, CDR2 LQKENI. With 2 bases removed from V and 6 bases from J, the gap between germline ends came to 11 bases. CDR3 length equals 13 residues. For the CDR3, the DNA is TGTGCCAGCTCACCAACAGGGGAGGTCGAGCAGTACTTC. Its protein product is CASSPTGEVEQYF.

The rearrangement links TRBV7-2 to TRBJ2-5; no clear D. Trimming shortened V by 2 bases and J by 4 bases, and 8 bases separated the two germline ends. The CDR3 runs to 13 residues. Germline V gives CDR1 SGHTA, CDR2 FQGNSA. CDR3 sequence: CASSLYSIETQYF. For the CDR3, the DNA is TGTGCCAGCAGCTTATATAGTATAGAGACCCAGTACTTC.

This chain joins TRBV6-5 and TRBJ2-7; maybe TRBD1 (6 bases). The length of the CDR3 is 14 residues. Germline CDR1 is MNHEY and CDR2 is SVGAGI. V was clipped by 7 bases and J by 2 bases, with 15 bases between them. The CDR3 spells CASTRTGSPYEQYF. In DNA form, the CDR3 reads TGTGCCAGCACAAGAACAGGGAGCCCCTACGAGCAGTACTTC.

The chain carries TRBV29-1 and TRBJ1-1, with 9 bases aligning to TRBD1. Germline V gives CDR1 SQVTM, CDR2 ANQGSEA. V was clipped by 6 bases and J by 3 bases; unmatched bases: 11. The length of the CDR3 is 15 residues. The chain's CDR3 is CSVDPPGQGDTEAFF. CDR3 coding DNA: TGCAGCGTCGATCCACCGGGACAGGGCGACACTGAAGCTTTCTTT.

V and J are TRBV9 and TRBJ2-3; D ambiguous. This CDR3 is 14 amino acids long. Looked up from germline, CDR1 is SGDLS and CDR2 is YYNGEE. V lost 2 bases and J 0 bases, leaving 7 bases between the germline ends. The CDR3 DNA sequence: TGTGCCAGCAGCGTCACCGGGAGCACAGATACGCAGTATTTT. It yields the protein CASSVTGSTDTQYF.

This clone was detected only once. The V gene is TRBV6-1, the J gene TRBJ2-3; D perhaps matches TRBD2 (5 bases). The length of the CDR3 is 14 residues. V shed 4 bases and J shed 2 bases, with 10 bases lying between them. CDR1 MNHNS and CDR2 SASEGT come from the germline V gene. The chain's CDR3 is CASSGFSVTDTQYF. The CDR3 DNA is TGTGCCAGCAGTGGCTTTAGCGTCACAGATACGCAGTATTTT.

As DNA, the CDR3 is TGCGCCAGCACTAATACGCACGGGGTTGCAGATACGCAGTATTTT. Translated: CASTNTHGVADTQYF. The chain uses TRBV4-1 and TRBJ2-3, with a possible D match to TRBD2 (5 bases). The CDR3 is made up of 15 amino acids. The germline V and J ends were trimmed by 7 bases and 4 bases, with 18 bases remaining between them. Germline V gene data show CDR1 as MGHRA and CDR2 as YSYEKL.

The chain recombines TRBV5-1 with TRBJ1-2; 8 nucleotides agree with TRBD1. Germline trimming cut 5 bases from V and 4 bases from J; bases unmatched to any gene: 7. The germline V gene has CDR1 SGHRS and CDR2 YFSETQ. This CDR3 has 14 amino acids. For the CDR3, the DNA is TGCGCCAGCAGATCCGGGACAGGCCCCTATGGCTACACCTTC. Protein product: CASRSGTGPYGYTF.

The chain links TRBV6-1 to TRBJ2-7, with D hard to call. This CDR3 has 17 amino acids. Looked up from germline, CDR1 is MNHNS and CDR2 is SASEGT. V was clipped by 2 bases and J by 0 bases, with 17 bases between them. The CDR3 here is CASSEIVGHQRSYEQYF. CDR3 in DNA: TGTGCCAGCAGTGAAATTGTGGGCCACCAACGCTCCTACGAGCAGTACTTC.

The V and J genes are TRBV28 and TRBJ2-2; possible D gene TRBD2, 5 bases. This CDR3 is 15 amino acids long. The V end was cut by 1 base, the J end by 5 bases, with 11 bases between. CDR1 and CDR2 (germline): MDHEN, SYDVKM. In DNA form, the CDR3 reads TGTGCCAGCAGTTTATATCGGGAAGATACCGGGGAGCTGTTTTTT. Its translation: CASSLYREDTGELFF.

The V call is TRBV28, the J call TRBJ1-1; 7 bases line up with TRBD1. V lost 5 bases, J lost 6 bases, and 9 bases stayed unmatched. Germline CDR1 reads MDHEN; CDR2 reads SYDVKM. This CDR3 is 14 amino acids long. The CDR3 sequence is CASSPRGASSEAFF. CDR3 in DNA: TGTGCCAGCAGTCCCAGGGGGGCGAGTTCTGAAGCTTTCTTT.